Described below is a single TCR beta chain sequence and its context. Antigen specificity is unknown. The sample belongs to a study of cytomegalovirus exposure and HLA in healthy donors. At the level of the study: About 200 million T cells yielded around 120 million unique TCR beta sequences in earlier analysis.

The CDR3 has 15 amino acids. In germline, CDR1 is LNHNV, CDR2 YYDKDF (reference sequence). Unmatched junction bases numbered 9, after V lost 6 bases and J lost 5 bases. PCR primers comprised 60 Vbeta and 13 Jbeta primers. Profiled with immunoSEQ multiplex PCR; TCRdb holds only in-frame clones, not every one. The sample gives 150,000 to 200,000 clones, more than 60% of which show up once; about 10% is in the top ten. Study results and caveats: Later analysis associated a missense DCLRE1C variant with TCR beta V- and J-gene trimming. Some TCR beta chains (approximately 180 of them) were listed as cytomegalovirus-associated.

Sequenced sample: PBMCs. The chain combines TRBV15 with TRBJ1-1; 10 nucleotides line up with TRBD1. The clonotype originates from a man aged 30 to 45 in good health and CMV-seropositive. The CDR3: CATSYPGTGETEAFF. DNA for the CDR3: TGTGCCACCAGTTACCCCGGGACAGGGGAAACTGAAGCTTTCTTT.